This T cell receptor beta chain was recovered during a study of blood T cell repertoires in COVID-19 (TCRdb year 2020). Regarding the research as a whole: The collaborator samples originated in the United States, Italy and Spain and spanned the acute and convalescent phases of COVID-19. The repertoires were made available in a free public database intended to serve as a resource for research on the immune response to SARS-CoV-2. The prospective study material was composed of cDNA or gDNA derived from T cells, B-cell-depleted T cells, or PBMCs. Deeply sampled blood TCRbeta repertoires from subjects exposed to, actively infected with, or recovered from COVID-19 were included in the dataset. Nearly every sample came with metadata listing a de-identified subject ID, COVID-19 status, age in years and sex. Samples were obtained from the ongoing ImmuneRACE study (first 160 participants) and from some 1,200 subjects provided by 6 global collaborators. Where HLA class I and class II types were available, the types were taken from metadata supplied by the sample provider, not from assay-based typing. General findings and caveats noted by the study authors: Clinical and demographic metadata were provided uncurated, with the amount varying by source and participant.

This clone was observed a single time. Its target antigen remains unknown. The junction departs from germline at one end; a sequencing error may be responsible. TCRbeta CDR3 regions were amplified from genomic DNA by means of the immunoSEQ Assay, a bias-controlled multiplex PCR. The authors' pipeline ran thus. Within the assay, amplification of reference gene primers was used to estimate how many nucleated cells each sample contained. To quantify the absolute abundance of each unique TCRbeta CDR3 rearrangement, sequence reads were collapsed and filtered. Productive Simpson clonality was computed per sample as the square root of Simpson's diversity index over productive rearrangements. TCRdb mirrors the immuneACCESS table, restricted to in-frame sequences. Some clones are absent from its copies; in checked studies, under half trace to an unresolved V gene, and the reason for the others is unknown. The DNA gave D and trimming, while V, J and clone size come from that table. For this sample the table gives tens of thousands of clones, of which around 90% were detected only once. The ten top clones hold approximately 30% of the sample.

CDR1 is given as WSHSY and CDR2 as SAAADI, both from the germline V gene. From the cysteine through the phenylalanine, the CDR3 covers 15 amino acids. The CDR3 DNA has 45 bases and is translated from base 1. Each collaborating institution followed its own protocols to collect whole blood in K2EDTA tubes. For TCRbeta analysis, collaborators shipped samples in one of three forms: frozen whole blood, isolated PBMCs, or DNA extracted from either of those sample types. The TCR comes from a woman older than 75 with acute or convalescent COVID-19. The chain is encoded by TRBV10-2 joined to TRBJ2-5, with a tentative D gene TRBD1 over 5 matching bases. The specimen was peripheral blood. The DNA reads TGCGCCACCTCCAGGGAAAACCTCTACCAGGAGACCCAGTACTTC. Translated, this is CATSRENLYQETQYF.